This T cell receptor beta chain comes out of a study of tumor-infiltrating lymphocytes in primary liver carcinoma. Production of TCR beta cDNA used 500 ng total RNA together with a constant-region primer. Three nested multiplex PCR rounds of slightly modified ARM-PCR generated TCR beta libraries. Rounds one and two of PCR, each of around 11 cycles, were primed with TRBV1-TRBV30 forward primers and a C-beta reverse primer. Each CDR3 protein gets one entry after TCRdb re-called the multiplex PCR reads with MiXCR. The table includes about 310,000 distinct CDR3 sequences, 65% detected once. Germline DNA was extracted too, while blood RNA derived from unsorted whole blood. Trimming shortened V by 1 base and J by 4 bases, and 14 bases separated the two germline ends. The CDR3 extends over 15 amino acids. Germline V gene lookup returns CDR1 SEHNR and CDR2 FQNEAQ (reference sequence).

The V call is TRBV7-9, the J call TRBJ2-7, with D perhaps matching TRBD1 (6 bases). The sequenced sample was peripheral blood. The TCR comes from a middle-aged man with primary liver carcinoma and hepatitis B virus infection. The CDR3 region has the DNA TGTGCCAGCAGCTTAGATACAGGGTGGTCGTACGAGCAGTACTTC. Translating it yields CASSLDTGWSYEQYF.